This is a list of T cell receptor beta chains from one sample in a study of blood T cell repertoires in COVID-19. Libraries were prepared by immunoSEQ multiplex PCR; TCRdb keeps only in-frame clonotypes and omits some of them. The sample has a few hundred thousand clones; 80% to 90% are singletons. The source material was PBMCs or T cells enriched from blood (not recorded which). All receptors derive from a woman aged 45 to 65 who had been exposed to COVID-19. Each CDR3 is given with its conserved first and last residue. The order of the fields is CDR3 length, V gene, J gene, CDR3 protein.

>11|TRBV10-3|TRBJ1-1
CAIGGNTEAFF
>14|TRBV2|TRBJ2-7
CASSDGDSSYEQYF
>18|TRBV13|TRBJ1-1
CASSFHLLLDRGNTEAFF
>14|TRBV9|TRBJ1-6
CASSADRTNSPLHF
>14|TRBV28|TRBJ1-2
CASSLFERDYGYTF
>13|TRBV2|TRBJ1-5
CASSDGGKQPQHF
>16|TRBV21-1|TRBJ2-7
CASSKIPARNVREQYF
>15|TRBV28|TRBJ1-2
CASSQYRGPNYGYTF
>14|TRBV19|TRBJ2-2
CASRQGSNTGELFF
>15|TRBV25-1|TRBJ1-3
CASRAGGLSGNTIYF
>15|TRBV5-1|TRBJ1-6
CASCSGTGSNSPLHF
>15|TRBV28|TRBJ1-1
CASRLTQLSNTEAFF
>13|TRBV2|TRBJ1-5
CASRSTENQPQHF
>14|TRBV6-5|TRBJ1-3
CASRSGTDINTIYF
>14|TRBV6-5|TRBJ1-3
CAITRGAPGNTIYF
>13|TRBV12-3/TRBV12-4|TRBJ2-5
CASRYQGEWTQYF
>15|TRBV18|TRBJ1-3
CASSPSRDSGNTIYF
>13|TRBV5-4|TRBJ1-2
CASSDDRDYGYTF
>13|TRBV5-1|TRBJ2-4
CASSGQGSDIQYF
>14|TRBV9|TRBJ2-7
CASSEQPLRGEQYF
>16|TRBV3-1/TRBV3-2|TRBJ2-7
CASSQDRRRGAYEQYF
>16|TRBV4-1|TRBJ1-5
CASSHNSDREFKPQHF
>15|TRBV7-9|TRBJ1-5
CASSSGTAPNQPQHF
>13|TRBV3-1/TRBV3-2|TRBJ1-4
CASSQDRQAKLFF
>16|TRBV13|TRBJ1-1
CASSLAFGGSNTKAFF
>14|TRBV27|TRBJ2-7
CASSFGGLPYEQYF
>16|TRBV15|TRBJ2-2
CATSREGLPNTGELFF
>15|TRBV29-1|TRBJ2-5
CSVEGGQGLWETQYF
>16|TRBV29-1|TRBJ1-3
CSVGLVGHTSGNTIYF
>16|TRBV28|TRBJ2-1
CASSSPRGRGTYEQFF
>15|TRBV6-1|TRBJ2-5
CASSEGLARAETQYF
>15|TRBV7-6|TRBJ1-1
CASSLQQGMNTEAFF
>13|TRBV9|TRBJ1-6
CASTKDENSPLHF
>16|TRBV5-1|TRBJ1-4
CASSGGDKPRDEKLFF
>18|TRBV7-2|TRBJ1-1
CASSLVGTGGGRNTEAFF
>15|TRBV5-6|TRBJ2-1
CASSVGLAGGVEQFF
>15|TRBV19|TRBJ1-2
CASSAPRQGNYGYTF
>15|TRBV6-5|TRBJ2-6
CARAQGVAGANVLTF
>14|TRBV4-3|TRBJ2-3
CASSPSEEADTQYF
>13|TRBV10-1|TRBJ1-4
CASSGRRGEKLFF
>17|TRBV4-2|TRBJ2-2
CASSQGQAGVYTGELFF
>15|TRBV18|TRBJ1-3
CASSPGGGSGNTIYF
>14|TRBV10-1|TRBJ2-1
CASSLTSSYNEQFF
>15|TRBV14|TRBJ1-2
CASSFRDRNLYGYTF
>14|TRBV7-8|TRBJ1-1
CASSFEGALTEAFF
>14|TRBV5-4|TRBJ2-5
CASSPQTIGETQYF
>16|TRBV6-4|TRBJ1-2
CASSDSFREASGGYTF
>15|TRBV5-5|TRBJ2-7
CASSGTSGGNYEQYF
>13|TRBV9|TRBJ1-1
CASSVDPDSEAFF
>17|TRBV18|TRBJ1-1
CASSPTGSPKRDTEAFF
>14|TRBV7-8|TRBJ1-1
CASSSWTGGTEAFF
>15|TRBV6-2/TRBV6-3|TRBJ2-5
CASSPSTGGIETQYF
>20|TRBV27|TRBJ1-4
CASSITSGTGVVAANEKLFF
>17|TRBV9|TRBJ2-1
CASSVDSLAGVRNEQFF
>19|TRBV3-1/TRBV3-2|TRBJ2-3
CASSPGTSGGAKSSDTQYF
>13|TRBV5-6|TRBJ1-1
CASSSFRGTEAFF